The source of this T cell receptor (beta chain) is a study of shared clonotypes between healthy human individuals. Study summary: Donors were a couple of women and a few men aged 18 to 49. Per donor, CD8 memory used one plate, CD8 naive used two, CD4 memory used three and CD4 naive used three. The study's findings and limits: Generation probabilities of non-shared clonotypes were lower (relative to those shared by all four donors).

Points on this clone: Antigen unknown.

The ends were cut back, 4 bases at V and 8 bases at J, with 20 bases in the middle. Germline values: CDR1 MNHNS, CDR2 SASEGT. This CDR3 contains 16 residues. CD8 cells regarded as naive lacked CD45RO, were positively chosen for CCR7, and omitted terminally differentiated effector memory CD45RA+ cells. The protocol was immunoSEQ multiplex PCR, while the TCRdb copy is restricted to in-frame clones and leaves out a portion. The sample yields 2 million to 2.5 million clones, approximately 94% seen once. The V and J genes are TRBV6-1 and TRBJ1-4; no clear D gene. This clonotype was sampled from a man between 18 and 29 years old in good health. Sequences were obtained from naive CD8+ T cells sorted from blood. The CDR3 is CASSAPPEGLGEKLFF. The CDR3 bases are TGTGCCAGCAGTGCCCCCCCGGAGGGATTGGGGGAAAAACTGTTTTTT.